A selection of T cell receptor beta chains follows, all from one sample in a study of cytomegalovirus exposure and HLA in healthy donors. Some clones are missing from TCRdb's copy, which holds only in-frame ones; the method was immunoSEQ multiplex PCR. The data show some 100,000 clones, 60% to 85% seen once. The sample taken for sequencing was PBMCs. The receptor source for this set is a man aged 50 to 59 in good health and CMV-seronegative. Both conserved end residues are part of each CDR3. A D gene is named only where the DNA matches it firmly. Only some rows state a clone size, as once, few, many or a class for expanded clones.

DNA: TGTGCCAGCAGTGAAGGGGCAGGGTGGGGCGAGCAGTACTTC; CDR3: CASSEGAGWGEQYF; D: -; size: -; J: TRBJ2-7; V: TRBV6-1; length: 14
DNA: TGTGCCAGCAGCTCCGGGACAGCCCCTGGGGGAAATGAAAAACTGTTTTTT; CDR3: CASSSGTAPGGNEKLFF; D: TRBD1; size: -; J: TRBJ1-4; V: TRBV5-5; length: 17
DNA: TGTGCCAGTAGTATAGATCTCGGCGGCGACTCCCCCATTACGTTCTTC; CDR3: CASSIDLGGDSPITFF; D: -; size: -; J: TRBJ2-1; V: TRBV19; length: 16
DNA: TGTGCCAGCAGGGACACAACAGGGCTAGTGAGGCAAGAGACCCAGTACTTC; CDR3: CASRDTTGLVRQETQYF; D: -; size: few; J: TRBJ2-5; V: TRBV5-6; length: 17
DNA: TGTGCCAGCAGCGCAGACAGGGCTCCGAACACCGGGGAGCTGTTTTTT; CDR3: CASSADRAPNTGELFF; D: TRBD1; size: many; J: TRBJ2-2; V: TRBV13; length: 16
DNA: TGCGCCAGCAGCTTGGCCTCGGGGGGCTGGTCTAGCGAGCAGTACTTC; CDR3: CASSLASGGWSSEQYF; D: -; size: -; J: TRBJ2-7; V: TRBV5-1; length: 16
DNA: TGCGCCAGCAATCCGGGACAGGGCCAAGGGGAGCAGTTCTTC; CDR3: CASNPGQGQGEQFF; D: TRBD1; size: -; J: TRBJ2-1; V: TRBV5-1; length: 14
DNA: TGTGCCAGCAGCCGAAAAACAGGGTACGAGCAGTACTTC; CDR3: CASSRKTGYEQYF; D: -; size: -; J: TRBJ2-7; V: TRBV11-3; length: 13
DNA: TGTGCCAGCAGCCTACTCGGACAGATTAACTATGGCTACACCTTC; CDR3: CASSLLGQINYGYTF; D: -; size: -; J: TRBJ1-2; V: TRBV14; length: 15
DNA: TGTGCCAGCAGCTTGGGGACTACCACAGATACGCAGTATTTT; CDR3: CASSLGTTTDTQYF; D: -; size: -; J: TRBJ2-3; V: TRBV5-6; length: 14
DNA: TGTGCCAGCCCTGGGAAAGCTAAGGGACTGAGCTCTGGAAACACCATATATTTT; CDR3: CASPGKAKGLSSGNTIYF; D: -; size: once; J: TRBJ1-3; V: TRBV21-1; length: 18
DNA: TGTGCCAGCAGTTCAGACAGGGGAGGGCAGCCCCAGCATTTT; CDR3: CASSSDRGGQPQHF; D: TRBD1; size: once; J: TRBJ1-5; V: TRBV27; length: 14
DNA: TGTGCCAGCAGCTTATCAGCGACTCAGCCCCAGCATTTT; CDR3: CASSLSATQPQHF; D: -; size: -; J: TRBJ1-5; V: TRBV7-2; length: 13
DNA: TGTGCCAGCAGTTCGCCAGGGGATCCGCATACTGCGACAATGAGCGAGCAGTTCTTC; CDR3: CASSSPGDPHTATMSEQFF; D: -; size: -; J: TRBJ2-1; V: TRBV28; length: 19
DNA: TGTGCCAGCAGGGAGGGGGCGAAAGGCTACACCTTC; CDR3: CASREGAKGYTF; D: TRBD1; size: -; J: TRBJ1-2; V: TRBV4-2; length: 12
DNA: TGTGCCAGCAGTCAAGGGGGGGTAAGCGAAAAACTGTTTTTT; CDR3: CASSQGGVSEKLFF; D: -; size: -; J: TRBJ1-4; V: TRBV6-1; length: 14
DNA: TGTGCCAGCAGTGAAGCGGCAGGACGGAGGGGCACCTTC; CDR3: CASSEAAGRRGTF; D: -; size: few; J: TRBJ1-2; V: TRBV6-1; length: 13
DNA: TGTGCCAGCAGCCCCGGGACAGGGGGCGTTGGGGCCAACGTCCTGACTTTC; CDR3: CASSPGTGGVGANVLTF; D: TRBD1; size: -; J: TRBJ2-6; V: TRBV7-2; length: 17
DNA: TGCGCCAGCAGCTCGACAGGGGTGAACACTGAAGCTTTCTTT; CDR3: CASSSTGVNTEAFF; D: TRBD1; size: few; J: TRBJ1-1; V: TRBV5-1; length: 14
DNA: TGTGCCAGCACCATAGGCCCCCAGGGTGGTGAGCAGTTCTTC; CDR3: CASTIGPQGGEQFF; D: -; size: few; J: TRBJ2-1; V: TRBV6-5; length: 14
DNA: TGTGCCATCGAGGAGGGCAATCAGCCCCAGCATTTT; CDR3: CAIEEGNQPQHF; D: -; size: -; J: TRBJ1-5; V: TRBV7-2; length: 12
DNA: TGCAGCGTGAGGCGGTACCTTGAGAATGAGCAGTTCTTC; CDR3: CSVRRYLENEQFF; D: -; size: once; J: TRBJ2-1; V: TRBV29-1; length: 13
DNA: TGTGCCAGCAGTTTAGCCGGGACAGAACAGCCCCAGCATTTT; CDR3: CASSLAGTEQPQHF; D: TRBD1; size: -; J: TRBJ1-5; V: TRBV28; length: 14
DNA: TGTGCCTGGAGTCCAACCGGACAGGGGTTCAATCAGCCCCAGCATTTT; CDR3: CAWSPTGQGFNQPQHF; D: TRBD1; size: -; J: TRBJ1-5; V: TRBV30; length: 16
DNA: TGTGCCAGCTCAGGTCCCCGGGGCACTGAAGCTTTCTTT; CDR3: CASSGPRGTEAFF; D: -; size: -; J: TRBJ1-1; V: TRBV18; length: 13
DNA: TGCGCCAGCAGCAGCGGACAGTTGAAGGACCTAACCTCCGCTGAAGGGGCCAACGTCCTGACTTTC; CDR3: CASSSGQLKDLTSAEGANVLTF; D: -; size: -; J: TRBJ2-6; V: TRBV4-3; length: 22
DNA: TGTGCCAGCAGTCTCGCCGCCAGGGCCCACGAGCAGTACTTC; CDR3: CASSLAARAHEQYF; D: -; size: -; J: TRBJ2-7; V: TRBV6-5; length: 14
DNA: TGCAGCGTTACTAAGGATACAGATACGCAGTATTTT; CDR3: CSVTKDTDTQYF; D: -; size: -; J: TRBJ2-3; V: TRBV29-1; length: 12
DNA: TGTGCCAGTGGGACAGGCCTCCAGCAGCCCCAGCATTTT; CDR3: CASGTGLQQPQHF; D: TRBD1; size: -; J: TRBJ1-5; V: TRBV27; length: 13
DNA: TGTGCCAGCACCTTCAACAAAGCTAACTATGGCTACACCTTC; CDR3: CASTFNKANYGYTF; D: -; size: -; J: TRBJ1-2; V: TRBV6-1; length: 14
DNA: TGTGCCAGCAGTTCCAATCCCCAGCCCCAGCATTTT; CDR3: CASSSNPQPQHF; D: -; size: -; J: TRBJ1-5; V: TRBV6-6; length: 12
DNA: TGTGCCAGCAGCCCGACTAGCGGACAATACAATGAGCAGTTCTTC; CDR3: CASSPTSGQYNEQFF; D: TRBD2; size: few; J: TRBJ2-1; V: TRBV14; length: 15
DNA: TGTGCCAGCAGCCAAGGGGGCGGGACTAGCGGGAGACAGCAGTACTTC; CDR3: CASSQGGGTSGRQQYF; D: TRBD2; size: -; J: TRBJ2-7; V: TRBV7-3; length: 16
DNA: TGTGCCAGCAGCCAGGGGACAGGGGACACCTACGAGCAGTACTTC; CDR3: CASSQGTGDTYEQYF; D: TRBD1; size: few; J: TRBJ2-7; V: TRBV7-9; length: 15
DNA: TGTGCCAGCAGCTTGGGCCTAGCGGGAGTAGCAGGGGAGCTGTTTTTT; CDR3: CASSLGLAGVAGELFF; D: TRBD2; size: -; J: TRBJ2-2; V: TRBV5-6; length: 16
DNA: TGCGCCAGCAGAACCGACAGCTACAATGAGCAGTTCTTC; CDR3: CASRTDSYNEQFF; D: -; size: -; J: TRBJ2-1; V: TRBV5-1; length: 13
DNA: TGTGCCATCAGTGAGTTCGGACAGGGGGCCACCGGGGAGCTGTTTTTT; CDR3: CAISEFGQGATGELFF; D: TRBD1; size: -; J: TRBJ2-2; V: TRBV10-3; length: 16
DNA: TGTGCCAGCAGCTTATCCCCTAAAGCCTATGGCTACACCTTC; CDR3: CASSLSPKAYGYTF; D: -; size: -; J: TRBJ1-2; V: TRBV7-9; length: 14
DNA: TGTGCCAGCAGCCAGGCCAGGGGGTCTAGGGAGACCCAGTACTTC; CDR3: CASSQARGSRETQYF; D: TRBD1; size: -; J: TRBJ2-5; V: TRBV14; length: 15
DNA: TGTGCCAGCAGTCAGACAGTAAGCACAGATACGCAGTATTTT; CDR3: CASSQTVSTDTQYF; D: -; size: -; J: TRBJ2-3; V: TRBV6-1; length: 14
DNA: TGCGCCAGCAGCCCGGGGGTTCGGCAGCCCCAGCATTTT; CDR3: CASSPGVRQPQHF; D: -; size: -; J: TRBJ1-5; V: TRBV4-3; length: 13
DNA: TGCAGCGTGGAGGTGAATAAAAATCAGCCCCAGCATTTT; CDR3: CSVEVNKNQPQHF; D: -; size: -; J: TRBJ1-5; V: TRBV29-1; length: 13
DNA: TGTGCCAGCCGCCAAATTCTGACAGCGACCTACGAGCAGTACTTC; CDR3: CASRQILTATYEQYF; D: -; size: -; J: TRBJ2-7; V: TRBV21-1; length: 15
DNA: TGCGCCAGCAGCTTGGGGGGCCTCTACAATGAGCAGTTCTTC; CDR3: CASSLGGLYNEQFF; D: -; size: -; J: TRBJ2-1; V: TRBV5-1; length: 14
DNA: TGTGCCACCAGCAGCAAGCTGAACTATGGCTACACCTTC; CDR3: CATSSKLNYGYTF; D: -; size: -; J: TRBJ1-2; V: TRBV15; length: 13
DNA: TGTGCCAGCAGCCTCCCCAGCGGGGGACCTAGCGCAGATACGCAGTATTTT; CDR3: CASSLPSGGPSADTQYF; D: TRBD2; size: -; J: TRBJ2-3; V: TRBV13; length: 17